This TCR beta chain was recovered during a study of blood T cells in healthy people across ages. Study-level points and caveats: Long-lived donors exceeded aged donors in naive CD4+ cells and diversity.

The donors, healthy Caucasians from Russia, were aged about 6 to 95. The authors ran a second PCR of roughly 6 to 12 cycles using a sample-barcoded 5' primer and a J-beta primer mix. Each of the cDNA molecules was tagged by a template-switch adaptor with 12 random nucleotides. From each sample, at least 3 million paired-end reads containing CDR3 were obtained. TCRdb ran MiXCR on the 5' RACE reads and lists one entry per CDR3 protein. This sample has over a million distinct CDR3 sequences, with 35% to 45% found just once. The germline V gene has CDR1 MNHEY and CDR2 SVGAGI. The V and J ends lost 10 bases and 10 bases, in that order; junction bases with no gene match: 12. The CDR3 sequence is 13 residues long. A word on this clonotype: As yet, its antigen is unknown.

This chain links TRBV6-5 with TRBJ2-1, with 8 nucleotides matching TRBD2. The sequence was collected from a woman in her late teens or twenties in good health. Sequencing was carried out using blood. The CDR3 sequence: CATVREGLGEQFF. The CDR3 DNA sequence: TGTGCCACCGTTCGGGAGGGCCTAGGGGAGCAGTTCTTC.